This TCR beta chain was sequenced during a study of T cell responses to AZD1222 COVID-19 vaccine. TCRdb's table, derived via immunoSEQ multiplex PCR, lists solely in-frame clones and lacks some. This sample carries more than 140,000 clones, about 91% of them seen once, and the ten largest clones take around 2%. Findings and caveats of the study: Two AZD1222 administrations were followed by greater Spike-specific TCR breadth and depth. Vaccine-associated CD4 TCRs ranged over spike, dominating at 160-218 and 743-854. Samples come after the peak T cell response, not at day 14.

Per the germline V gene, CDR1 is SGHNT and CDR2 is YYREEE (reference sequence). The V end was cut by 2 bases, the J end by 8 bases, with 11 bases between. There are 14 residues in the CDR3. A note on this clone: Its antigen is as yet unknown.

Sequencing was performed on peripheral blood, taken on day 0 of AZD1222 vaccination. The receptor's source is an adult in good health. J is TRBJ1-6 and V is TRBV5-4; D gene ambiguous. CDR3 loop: CASSLMGMDSPLHF. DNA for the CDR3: TGTGCCAGCAGCTTAATGGGAATGGATTCACCCCTCCACTTT.